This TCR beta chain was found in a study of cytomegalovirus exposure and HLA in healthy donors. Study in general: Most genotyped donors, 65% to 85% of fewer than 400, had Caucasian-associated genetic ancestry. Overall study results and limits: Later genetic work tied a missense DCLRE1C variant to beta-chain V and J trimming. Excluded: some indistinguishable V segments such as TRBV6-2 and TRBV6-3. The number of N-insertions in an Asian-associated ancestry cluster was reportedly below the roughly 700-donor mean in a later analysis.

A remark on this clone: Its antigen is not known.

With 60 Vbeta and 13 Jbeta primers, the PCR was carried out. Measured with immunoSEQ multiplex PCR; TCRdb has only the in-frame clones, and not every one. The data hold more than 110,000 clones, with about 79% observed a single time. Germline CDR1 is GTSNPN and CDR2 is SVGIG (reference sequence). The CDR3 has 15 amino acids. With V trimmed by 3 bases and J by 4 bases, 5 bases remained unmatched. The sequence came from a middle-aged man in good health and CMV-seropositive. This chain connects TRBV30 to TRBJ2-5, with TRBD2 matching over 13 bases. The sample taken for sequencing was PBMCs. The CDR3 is CAWSRTSGSGETQYF. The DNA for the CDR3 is TGTGCCTGGAGCAGGACTAGCGGGAGTGGAGAGACCCAGTACTTC.